Each of the 31 T cell receptor beta chains below was sequenced from the same sample in a study of cytomegalovirus exposure and HLA in healthy donors. PCR used 60 Vbeta primers and 13 Jbeta primers. Assay used: immunoSEQ multiplex PCR; TCRdb lists only in-frame clones, some missing. Of about 200,000 clones in the sample, about 74% were seen once. Specimen: PBMCs. Receptors originate from a man aged 35 to 55 in good health and CMV-seronegative.

The CDR3 coding sequence is TGTGCCAGCAACTTGGGGGGGGCCGGAGATACGCAGTATTTT. This gives the protein CASNLGGAGDTQYF. The chain recombines TRBV9 with TRBJ2-3; D might be TRBD2 (7 bases). Germline assignment: CDR1 SGDLS and CDR2 YYNGEE. This CDR3 region has 14 residues. Trimming cost V 6 bases and J 5 bases, with 16 bases left between them.

The chain recombines TRBV4-2 with TRBJ2-1; perhaps TRBD2 as D (5 bases). Germline V gives CDR1 LGHNA, CDR2 YNFKEQ. The CDR3 consists of 16 residues. Trimming shortened V by 6 bases and J by 7 bases, and 22 bases separated the two germline ends. Here the CDR3 DNA reads TGTGCCAGCAGTCAGGTACCGGGATCTAGGCGGAATGAGCAGTTCTTC. Amino acids: CASSQVPGSRRNEQFF.

The chain carries TRBV5-6 and TRBJ2-1, with D tentatively TRBD2 (7 bases). The germline V gene has CDR1 SGHDT and CDR2 YYEEEE. V lost 0 bases to trimming and J lost 2 bases, with 9 bases between them. The CDR3 covers 15 residues. Written as DNA, the CDR3 is TGTGCCAGCAGCTTGGGCGGGGGCCCCTACAATGAGCAGTTCTTC. It yields the protein CASSLGGGPYNEQFF.

The chain is built from TRBV4-1 and TRBJ2-3, with D perhaps TRBD2 (5 bases). Germline CDR1 is MGHRA and CDR2 is YSYEKL. The V end was cut by 4 bases, the J end by 0 bases, with 11 bases between. The CDR3 runs 15 residues. CDR3: CASSLTRRSTDTQYF. CDR3 in DNA: TGCGCCAGCAGCCTCACTAGACGGAGCACAGATACGCAGTATTTT.

The chain joins TRBV7-9 to TRBJ1-1; the D gene is possibly TRBD1 (5 bases). This CDR3 is built from 14 residues. Germline values: CDR1 SEHNR, CDR2 FQNEAQ (reference sequence). The V end lost 1 base, the J end lost 0 bases, and 6 bases lay between the germline ends. In DNA, the CDR3 is TGTGCCAGCAGCTTAGGCAGGGTGAACACTGAAGCTTTCTTT. It translates to CASSLGRVNTEAFF.

As for this clone: The junction departs from the called germline gene at one end, perhaps through a read error. In the same sample, other DNA sequences code for this CDR3. V and J are TRBV5-1 and TRBJ2-5; 9 nucleotides align to TRBD2. The CDR3 spans 15 residues. Germline lookup yields CDR1 SGHRS and CDR2 YFSETQ. The CDR3 region has the DNA TGCGCCAGTAGCTTGACTAGCGGCTCGAGGGAGACCCAGTACTTC. Protein: CASSLTSGSRETQYF.

This rearrangement joins TRBV15 to TRBJ1-5; D is ambiguous. From germline, CDR1 is LNHNV and CDR2 YYDKDF (reference sequence). The CDR3 has 12 residues. Trimming took 5 bases from V and 6 from J, leaving 8 bases between them. Here the CDR3 DNA reads TGTGCCACCAGCCCCCGGAGTCAGCCCCAGCATTTT. Translation gives CATSPRSQPQHF.

The genes are TRBV4-2 and TRBJ2-5, with D possibly matching TRBD2 (6 bases). Germline V gene lookup returns CDR1 LGHNA and CDR2 YNFKEQ. The CDR3 has 15 amino acids. V lost 4 bases and J 2 bases, leaving 14 bases between the germline ends. The CDR3 sequence: CASSRDGGLQETQYF. CDR3 sequence (DNA): TGTGCCAGCAGCCGAGACGGGGGACTTCAAGAGACCCAGTACTTC.

The chain joins TRBV11-2 to TRBJ2-1; D possibly corresponds to TRBD2 (6 bases). Germline CDR1 is SGHAT and CDR2 is FQNNGV. Between the trimmed V and J ends, which lost 3 bases and 1 base, there was a span of 13 bases. This CDR3 is 16 amino acids long. For the CDR3, the DNA is TGTGCCAGCAGCTTGCTCCTAGCGCCTTCCTACAATGAGCAGTTCTTC. This encodes CASSLLLAPSYNEQFF.

The chain recombines TRBV18 with TRBJ2-7; the match to TRBD2 covers 14 bases. Per germline, CDR1 KGHSH and CDR2 LQKENI. CDR3 size: 16 residues. J gave up 5 bases and V 3 bases, and 6 bases lay outside the gene matches. CDR3 residues: CASSPLETSGGDEQYF. In DNA, the CDR3 is TGTGCCAGCTCACCGTTAGAGACTAGCGGGGGGGACGAGCAGTACTTC.

The J gene is TRBJ1-3, the V gene TRBV10-3; D might be TRBD1 (6 bases). With 11 bases removed from V and 3 bases from J, the gap between germline ends came to 17 bases. There are 14 residues in the CDR3. Germline V gene sequence: CDR1 ENHRY, CDR2 SYGVKD. CDR3 nucleotides: TGTGCCGGGAAACAGGGAATCGGTGGAAACACCATATATTTT. Its translation is CAGKQGIGGNTIYF.

The CDR3, as DNA: TGCGCCAGCAGTGATAAGGGAGCGGGGGGGACCCAGTACTTC. It translates to CASSDKGAGGTQYF. The V and J genes are TRBV10-1 and TRBJ2-5; 9 bases match TRBD2. Unmatched junction bases numbered 6, after V lost 3 bases and J lost 7 bases. CDR1 and CDR2 from the germline V gene are WNHNN and SYGVQD (reference sequence). The CDR3 has 14 amino acids.

The chain recombines TRBV2 with TRBJ1-5, with D possibly being TRBD1 (6 bases). The CDR3 runs to 14 residues. The V gene lost 2 bases and the J gene lost 5 bases, with 10 bases spanning the gap. Germline CDR1 SNHLY, CDR2 FYNNEI. CDR3 sequence (DNA): TGTGCCAGCAGTGAACAGGGGAATGATCAGCCCCAGCATTTT. The encoded protein is CASSEQGNDQPQHF.

V and J are TRBV10-1 and TRBJ2-3, with TRBD1 matching 10 bases. Per germline, CDR1 WNHNN and CDR2 SYGVQD (reference sequence). V lost 2 bases and J lost 2; bases outside the gene matches: 1. There are 15 residues in the CDR3. The chain's CDR3 is CASSEGTGATDTQYF. The CDR3 bases are TGCGCCAGCAGTGAGGGGACAGGGGCCACAGATACGCAGTATTTT.

The V call is TRBV5-1, the J call TRBJ2-3; maybe TRBD1 (5 bases). Germline V gene data show CDR1 as SGHRS and CDR2 as YFSETQ. Trimming left V 2 bases short and J 0 bases short, with 13 bases between. The CDR3 has 16 amino acids. The CDR3 nucleotides are TGCGCCAGCAGCTTTACCCCAGGGTCTAGCACAGATACGCAGTATTTT. Translation: CASSFTPGSSTDTQYF.

The chain has TRBV7-2 and TRBJ1-1, with D hard to call. In germline, CDR1 is SGHTA, CDR2 FQGNSA. CDR3 length: 13 amino acids. V lost 4 bases and J 2 bases, leaving 8 bases between the germline ends. CDR3 loop: CASSYRINTEAFF. Here the CDR3 DNA reads TGTGCCAGCAGCTACAGAATAAACACTGAAGCTTTCTTT.

About this clone: Germline is not matched at one junction end, which may reflect a read error. This chain uses TRBV7-3 with TRBJ2-7; 9 bases are shared with TRBD2. The CDR3 contains 16 residues. Germline CDR1 SGHTA, CDR2 FQGTGA. CDR3 sequence: CASSLTPGTSSHEQYF. CDR3 in DNA: TGTGCCAGCAGCCTCACCCCCGGGACTAGCTCCCACGAGCAGTACTTC.

In its sample, this clone was seen a few times. The chain has TRBV7-9 and TRBJ1-3; D not resolved. V was clipped by 9 bases and J by 2 bases, with 26 bases between them. The CDR3 consists of 18 residues. The V gene's germline CDR1 is SEHNR and CDR2 FQNEAQ (reference sequence). Here the CDR3 DNA reads TGTGCCAGTGCAGACGGGGTGGACTCTGGGCGCACTGGAAACACCATATATTTT. This sequence encodes CASADGVDSGRTGNTIYF.

Only one count was recorded for this clone. The chain is built from TRBV9 and TRBJ2-1; TRBD1 aligns across 8 bases. In germline, CDR1 is SGDLS, CDR2 YYNGEE. Trimming at V came to 0 bases and at J to 9 bases, leaving 14 bases not matched to a gene. There are 17 residues in the CDR3. CDR3 loop: CASSVEGQGKILGEQFF. The CDR3 DNA is TGTGCCAGCAGCGTAGAAGGACAGGGAAAAATATTAGGTGAGCAGTTCTTC.

This clone was found a few times. This rearrangement joins TRBV12-5 to TRBJ1-5; tentative D call: TRBD1 (6 bases). The CDR3 length is 13 residues. Germline-derived CDR1 and CDR2 are LGHNT and FRNRAP. V shed 6 bases and J shed 3 bases, with 9 bases lying between them. The CDR3 protein is CASGGQNNQPQHF. The CDR3 DNA reads as TGTGCTAGTGGAGGACAGAACAATCAGCCCCAGCATTTT. The variable domain in full, completed from reference TRBV12-5 and TRBJ1-5, reads DARVTQTPRHKVTEMGQEVTMRCQPILGHNTVFWYRQTMMQGLELLAYFRNRAPLDDSGMPKDRFSAEMPDATLATLKIQPSEPRDSAVYFCASGGQNNQPQHFGDGTRLSIL.

The CDR3 sequence is CASTAGGPYNEQFF. CDR3 sequence (DNA): TGTGCCAGCACCGCGGGAGGGCCCTACAATGAGCAGTTCTTC. The chain joins TRBV5-4 to TRBJ2-1; TRBD2 matches 9 bases. Germline values: CDR1 SGHNT, CDR2 YYREEE (reference sequence). The CDR3 runs to 14 residues. V shed 6 bases and J 2 bases; nucleotides not matched to a gene: 3. The full variable domain, with the rest looked up from reference TRBV5-4 and TRBJ2-1, is ETGVTQSPTHLIKTRGQQVTLRCSSQSGHNTVSWYQQALGQGPQFIFQYYREEENGRGNFPPRFSGLQFPNYSSELNVNALELDDSALYLCASTAGGPYNEQFFGPGTRLTVL.

V gene TRBV28 combines with J gene TRBJ2-5; possible D gene TRBD1, 6 bases. Germline-derived CDR1 and CDR2 are MDHEN and SYDVKM. The V gene lost 6 bases and the J gene lost 7 bases, with 12 bases spanning the gap. CDR3 size: 12 residues. CDR3 DNA: TGTGCCAGCAGGGGACAAAGGGGGACCCAGTACTTC. It specifies CASRGQRGTQYF.

The chain recombines TRBV10-3 with TRBJ1-5; TRBD1 matches at 12 bases. The CDR3 loop spans 18 amino acids. CDR1 and CDR2 from the germline V gene are ENHRY and SYGVKD. Trimming took 0 bases from V and 2 from J; bases not matched to a gene: 5. The CDR3 sequence: CAISESFGTGGGNQPQHF. The CDR3 region has the DNA TGTGCCATCAGTGAGTCGTTCGGGACAGGGGGCGGCAATCAGCCCCAGCATTTT.

The CDR3 sequence: CASSSSGMGNSPLHF. The DNA of the CDR3 is TGCGCCAGCAGTTCCTCAGGGATGGGGAATTCACCCCTCCACTTT. The chain is built from TRBV10-2 and TRBJ1-6, with D possibly TRBD1 on 5 matching bases. The V and J ends lost 5 bases and 7 bases respectively, with 15 bases between them. Germline CDR1 WSHSY, CDR2 SAAADI. The CDR3 has 15 residues.

This clone has only one observation. The V and J genes are TRBV5-1 and TRBJ2-2; D possibly corresponds to TRBD1 (5 bases). The V and J ends lost 4 bases and 4 bases respectively, with 8 bases between them. Germline-derived CDR1 and CDR2 are SGHRS and YFSETQ. The CDR3 consists of 13 residues. The CDR3 sequence: CASSIDSTGELFF. CDR3 nucleotide sequence: TGCGCCAGCAGCATCGACAGCACCGGGGAGCTGTTTTTT.

J is TRBJ2-1 and V is TRBV9; 8 bases align to TRBD2. V trimming: 0 bases; J trimming: 9 bases; junction bases outside the gene matches: 5. CDR3 length equals 14 residues. Germline lookup yields CDR1 SGDLS and CDR2 YYNGEE. The CDR3 nucleotides read TGTGCCAGCAGCGTAGCAGCGGGAGTTGGTGAGCAGTTCTTC. Translated, it gives CASSVAAGVGEQFF.

The gene calls are TRBV6-4 and TRBJ2-7; 7 bases align to TRBD1. From germline, CDR1 is MRHNA and CDR2 SNTAGT. Trimming took 8 bases from V and 3 from J; bases not matched to a gene: 22. This CDR3 comprises 18 residues. The CDR3 loop reads CASGTGAKYCEVVYEQYF. The DNA of the CDR3 is TGTGCCAGCGGAACAGGGGCGAAGTATTGCGAGGTAGTCTACGAGCAGTACTTC.

The V and J genes are TRBV7-8 and TRBJ2-2; TRBD2 might be the D (5 bases). V was pared by 4 bases and J by 0 bases, with 12 bases between. The CDR3 has 16 residues. Germline CDR1 is SGHVS and CDR2 is FQNEAQ. The CDR3 sequence: CASSSYSGTNTGELFF. In nucleotides, the CDR3 is TGTGCCAGCAGCTCATACTCCGGGACGAACACCGGGGAGCTGTTTTTT.

In nucleotides, the CDR3 is TGCGCCAGCAGCCAAGACCCAGCGGGGGGGCAAGAGACCCAGTACTTC. Translation: CASSQDPAGGQETQYF. The chain employs TRBV4-1 and TRBJ2-5, with 10 bases that match TRBD2. Germline assignment: CDR1 MGHRA and CDR2 YSYEKL. The CDR3 consists of 16 residues. Trimming at V came to 0 bases and at J to 2 bases, leaving 3 bases not matched to a gene.

The chain has TRBV25-1 and TRBJ1-2; tentatively, D is TRBD1 (5 bases). The CDR3 covers 13 residues. The V end was cut by 3 bases, the J end by 8 bases, with 13 bases between. The V gene's germline CDR1 is MGHDK and CDR2 SYGVNS. CDR3 sequence (DNA): TGTGCCAGCAGTGAGCAGGGCCTTGGGGGCTACACCTTC. Protein: CASSEQGLGGYTF.

This chain connects TRBV5-1 to TRBJ2-2; 8 bases are shared with TRBD2. J was trimmed by 3 bases and V by 7 bases; bases with no gene match: 5. The CDR3 covers 14 residues. Germline-derived CDR1 and CDR2 are SGHRS and YFSETQ. CDR3 amino acids: CASQARGDTGELFF. CDR3 in DNA: TGCGCCAGCCAAGCGCGGGGGGACACCGGGGAGCTGTTTTTT.